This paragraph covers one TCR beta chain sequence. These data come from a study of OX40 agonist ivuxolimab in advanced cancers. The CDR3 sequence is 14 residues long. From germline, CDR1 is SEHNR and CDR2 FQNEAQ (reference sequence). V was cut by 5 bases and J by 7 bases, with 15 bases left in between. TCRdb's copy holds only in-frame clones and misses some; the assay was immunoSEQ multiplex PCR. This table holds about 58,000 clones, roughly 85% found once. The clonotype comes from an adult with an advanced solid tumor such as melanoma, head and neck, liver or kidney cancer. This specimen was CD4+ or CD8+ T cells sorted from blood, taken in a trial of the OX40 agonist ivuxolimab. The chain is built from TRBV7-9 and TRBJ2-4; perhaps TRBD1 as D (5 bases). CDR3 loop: CASSTDRSRNIQYF. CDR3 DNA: TGTGCCAGCAGCACCGACAGATCGCGTAACATTCAGTACTTC.